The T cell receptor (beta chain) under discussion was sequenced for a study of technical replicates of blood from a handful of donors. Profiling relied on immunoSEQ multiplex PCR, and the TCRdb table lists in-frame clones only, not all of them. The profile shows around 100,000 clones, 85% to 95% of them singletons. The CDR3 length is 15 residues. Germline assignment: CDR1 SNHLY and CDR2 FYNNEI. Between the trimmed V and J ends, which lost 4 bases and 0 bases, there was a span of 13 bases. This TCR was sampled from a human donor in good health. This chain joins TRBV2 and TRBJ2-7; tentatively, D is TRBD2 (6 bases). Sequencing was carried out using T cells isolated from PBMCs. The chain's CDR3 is CASSGTTSFSYEQYF. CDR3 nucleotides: TGTGCCAGCAGTGGGACTACTTCCTTCTCCTACGAGCAGTACTTC.